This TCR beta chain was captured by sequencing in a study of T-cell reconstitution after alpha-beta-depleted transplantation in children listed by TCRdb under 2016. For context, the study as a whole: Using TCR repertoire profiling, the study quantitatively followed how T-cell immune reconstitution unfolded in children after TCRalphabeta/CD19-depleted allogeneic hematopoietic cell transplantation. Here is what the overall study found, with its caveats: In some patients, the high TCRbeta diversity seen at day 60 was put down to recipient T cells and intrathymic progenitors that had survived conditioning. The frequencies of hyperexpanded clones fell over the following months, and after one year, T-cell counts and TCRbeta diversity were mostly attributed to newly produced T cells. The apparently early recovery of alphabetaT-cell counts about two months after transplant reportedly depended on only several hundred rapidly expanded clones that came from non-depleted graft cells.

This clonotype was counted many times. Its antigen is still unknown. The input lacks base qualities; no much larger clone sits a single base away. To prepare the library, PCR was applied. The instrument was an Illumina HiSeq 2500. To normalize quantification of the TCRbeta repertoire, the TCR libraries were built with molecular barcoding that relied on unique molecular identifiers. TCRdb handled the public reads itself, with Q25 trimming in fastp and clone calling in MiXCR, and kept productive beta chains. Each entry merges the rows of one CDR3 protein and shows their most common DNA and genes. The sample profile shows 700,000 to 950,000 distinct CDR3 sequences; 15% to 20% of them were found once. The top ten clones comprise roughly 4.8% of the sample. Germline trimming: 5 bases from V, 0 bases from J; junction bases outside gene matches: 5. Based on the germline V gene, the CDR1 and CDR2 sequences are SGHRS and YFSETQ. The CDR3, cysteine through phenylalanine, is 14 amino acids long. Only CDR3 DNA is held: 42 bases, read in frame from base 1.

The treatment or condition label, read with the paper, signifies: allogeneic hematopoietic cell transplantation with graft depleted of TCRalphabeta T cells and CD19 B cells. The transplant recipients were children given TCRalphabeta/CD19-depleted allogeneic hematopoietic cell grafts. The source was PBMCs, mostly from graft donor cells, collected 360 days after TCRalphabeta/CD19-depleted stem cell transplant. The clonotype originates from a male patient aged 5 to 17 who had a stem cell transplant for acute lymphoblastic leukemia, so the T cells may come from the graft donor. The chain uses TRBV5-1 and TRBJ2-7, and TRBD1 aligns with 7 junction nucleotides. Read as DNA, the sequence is TGCGCCAGCAGAGGACAGGTTAGCTCCTACGAGCAGTACTTC. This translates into CASRGQVSSYEQYF.